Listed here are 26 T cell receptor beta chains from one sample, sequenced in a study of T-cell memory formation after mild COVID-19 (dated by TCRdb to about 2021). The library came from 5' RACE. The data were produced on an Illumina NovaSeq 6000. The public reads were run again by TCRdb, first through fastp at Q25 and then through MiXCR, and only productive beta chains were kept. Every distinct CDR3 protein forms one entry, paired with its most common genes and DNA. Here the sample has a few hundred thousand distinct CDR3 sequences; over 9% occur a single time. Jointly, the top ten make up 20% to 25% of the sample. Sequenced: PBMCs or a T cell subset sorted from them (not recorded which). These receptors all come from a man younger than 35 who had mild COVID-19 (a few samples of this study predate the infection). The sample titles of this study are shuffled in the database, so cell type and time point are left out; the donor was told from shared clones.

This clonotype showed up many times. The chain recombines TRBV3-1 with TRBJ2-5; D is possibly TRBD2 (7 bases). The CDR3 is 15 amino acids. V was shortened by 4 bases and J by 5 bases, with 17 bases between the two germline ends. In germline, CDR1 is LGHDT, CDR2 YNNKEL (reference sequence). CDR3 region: CASSPPWGGPETQYF. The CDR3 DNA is TGTGCCAGCAGCCCCCCGTGGGGGGGCCCGGAGACCCAGTACTTC.

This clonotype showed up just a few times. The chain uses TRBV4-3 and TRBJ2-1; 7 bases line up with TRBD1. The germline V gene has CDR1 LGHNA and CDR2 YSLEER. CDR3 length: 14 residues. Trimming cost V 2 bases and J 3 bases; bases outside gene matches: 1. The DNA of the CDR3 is TGCGCCAGCAGCCAAAGGACAGGCTACAATGAGCAGTTCTTC. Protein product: CASSQRTGYNEQFF.

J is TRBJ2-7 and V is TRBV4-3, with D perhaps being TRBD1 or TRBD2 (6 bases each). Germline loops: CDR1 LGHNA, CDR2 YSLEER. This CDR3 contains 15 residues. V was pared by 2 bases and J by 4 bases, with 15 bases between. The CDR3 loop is CASSQRWGATYEQYF. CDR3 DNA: TGCGCCAGCAGCCAAAGATGGGGGGCCACATACGAGCAGTACTTC.

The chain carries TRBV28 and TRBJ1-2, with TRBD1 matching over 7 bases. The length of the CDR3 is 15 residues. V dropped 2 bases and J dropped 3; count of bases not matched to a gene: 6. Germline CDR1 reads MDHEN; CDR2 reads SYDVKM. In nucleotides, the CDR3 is TGTGCCAGCAGTTTACCCCAGACAGGGCACTATGGCTACACCTTC. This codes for CASSLPQTGHYGYTF.

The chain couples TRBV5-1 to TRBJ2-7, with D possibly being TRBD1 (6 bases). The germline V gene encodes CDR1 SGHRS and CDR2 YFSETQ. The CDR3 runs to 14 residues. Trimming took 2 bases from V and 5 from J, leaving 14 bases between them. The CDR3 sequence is CASSLTGWVNEQYF. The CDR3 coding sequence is TGCGCCAGCAGCTTAACAGGGTGGGTCAACGAGCAGTACTTC. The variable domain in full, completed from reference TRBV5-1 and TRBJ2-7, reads KAGVTQTPRYLIKTRGQQVTLSCSPISGHRSVSWYQQTPGQGLQFLFEYFSETQRNKGNFPGRFSGRQFSNSRSEMNVSTLELGDSALYLCASSLTGWVNEQYFGPGTRLTVT.

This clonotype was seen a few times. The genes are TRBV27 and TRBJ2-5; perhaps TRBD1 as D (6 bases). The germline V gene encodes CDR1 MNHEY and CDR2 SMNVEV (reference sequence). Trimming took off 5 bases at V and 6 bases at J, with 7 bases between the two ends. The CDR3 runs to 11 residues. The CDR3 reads CASSQGKTQYF. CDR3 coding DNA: TGTGCCAGCAGTCAGGGGAAGACCCAGTACTTC.

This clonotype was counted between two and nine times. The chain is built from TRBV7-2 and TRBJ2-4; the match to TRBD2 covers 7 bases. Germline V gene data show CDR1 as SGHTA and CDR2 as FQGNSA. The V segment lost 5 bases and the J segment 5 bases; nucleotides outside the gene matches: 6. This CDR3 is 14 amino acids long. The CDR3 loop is CASSPAGLQNIQYF. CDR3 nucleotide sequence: TGTGCCAGCAGCCCAGCGGGACTCCAAAACATTCAGTACTTC.

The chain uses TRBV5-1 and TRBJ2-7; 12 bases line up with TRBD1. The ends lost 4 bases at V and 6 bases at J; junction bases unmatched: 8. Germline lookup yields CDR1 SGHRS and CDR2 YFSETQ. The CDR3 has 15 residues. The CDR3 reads CASSPSGQGAGEQYF. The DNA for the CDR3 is TGCGCCAGCAGCCCCTCGGGACAGGGGGCAGGCGAGCAGTACTTC.

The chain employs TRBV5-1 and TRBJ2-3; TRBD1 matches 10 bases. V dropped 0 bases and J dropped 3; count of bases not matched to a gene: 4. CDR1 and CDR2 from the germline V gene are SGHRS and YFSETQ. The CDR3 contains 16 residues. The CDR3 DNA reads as TGCGCCAGCAGCTTGGGACAGGGGGCGGCGACAGATACGCAGTATTTT. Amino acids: CASSLGQGAATDTQYF.

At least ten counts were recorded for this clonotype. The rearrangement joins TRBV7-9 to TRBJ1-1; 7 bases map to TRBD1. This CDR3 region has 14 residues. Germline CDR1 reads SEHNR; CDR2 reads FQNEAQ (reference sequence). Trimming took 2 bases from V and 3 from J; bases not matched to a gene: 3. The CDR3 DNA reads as TGTGCCAGCAGCTTACAACAGGGGCACACTGAAGCTTTCTTT. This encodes CASSLQQGHTEAFF.

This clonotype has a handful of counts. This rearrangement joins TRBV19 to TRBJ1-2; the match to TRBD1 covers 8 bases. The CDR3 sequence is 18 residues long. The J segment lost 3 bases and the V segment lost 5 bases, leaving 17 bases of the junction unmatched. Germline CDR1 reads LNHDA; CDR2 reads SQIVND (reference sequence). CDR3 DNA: TGTGCCAGTAGTCTCCGGACAGGGAATGTTGGGTCGGACTATGGCTACACCTTC. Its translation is CASSLRTGNVGSDYGYTF.

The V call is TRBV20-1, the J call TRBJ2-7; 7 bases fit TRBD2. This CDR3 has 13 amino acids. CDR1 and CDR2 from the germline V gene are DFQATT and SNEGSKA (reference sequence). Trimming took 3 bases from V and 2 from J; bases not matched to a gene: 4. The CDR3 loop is CSARSGTAYEQYF. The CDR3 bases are TGCAGTGCTAGGAGCGGGACCGCCTACGAGCAGTACTTC.

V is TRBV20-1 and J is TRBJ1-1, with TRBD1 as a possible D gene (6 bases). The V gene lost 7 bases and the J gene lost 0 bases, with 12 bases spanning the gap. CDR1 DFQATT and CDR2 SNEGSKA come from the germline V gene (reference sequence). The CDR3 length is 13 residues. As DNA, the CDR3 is TGCAGTGTCACGGACAGCTTGAACACTGAAGCTTTCTTT. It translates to CSVTDSLNTEAFF.

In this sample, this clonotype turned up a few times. CDR3 in DNA: TGTGCCAGCAGCCGACTAGTAGATACGCAGTATTTT. Protein: CASSRLVDTQYF. J is TRBJ2-3 and V is TRBV12-3 or TRBV12-4; perhaps TRBD2 as D (6 bases). Trimming removed 6 bases from V and 5 bases from J, with 9 bases in between. The CDR3 runs to 12 residues.

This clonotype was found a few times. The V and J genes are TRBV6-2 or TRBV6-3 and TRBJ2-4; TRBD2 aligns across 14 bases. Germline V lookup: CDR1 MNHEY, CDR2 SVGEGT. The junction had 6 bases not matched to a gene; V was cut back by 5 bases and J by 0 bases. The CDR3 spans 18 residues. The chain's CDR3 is CASSLGTSGGIAKNIQYF. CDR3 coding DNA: TGTGCCAGCAGTCTCGGGACTAGCGGGGGAATAGCCAAAAACATTCAGTACTTC.

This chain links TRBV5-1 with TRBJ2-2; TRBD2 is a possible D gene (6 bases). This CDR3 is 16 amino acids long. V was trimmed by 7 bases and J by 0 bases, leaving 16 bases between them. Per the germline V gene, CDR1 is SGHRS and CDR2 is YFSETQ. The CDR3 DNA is TGCGCCAGCCTCCCCGCGGGGAGATCGAACACCGGGGAGCTGTTTTTT. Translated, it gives CASLPAGRSNTGELFF.

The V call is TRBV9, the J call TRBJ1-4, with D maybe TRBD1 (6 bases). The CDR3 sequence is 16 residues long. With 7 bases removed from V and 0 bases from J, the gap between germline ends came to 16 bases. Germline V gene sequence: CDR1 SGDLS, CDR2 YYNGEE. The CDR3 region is CASGGGSGATNEKLFF. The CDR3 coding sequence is TGTGCCAGCGGAGGGGGTTCAGGGGCAACTAATGAAAAACTGTTTTTT.

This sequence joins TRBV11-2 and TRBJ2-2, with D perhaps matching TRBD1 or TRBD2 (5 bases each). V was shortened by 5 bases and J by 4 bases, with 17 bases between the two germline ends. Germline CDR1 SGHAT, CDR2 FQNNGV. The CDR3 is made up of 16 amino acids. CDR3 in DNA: TGTGCCAGCAGCCGACGTCCGGCTGGGGGCACCGGGGAGCTGTTTTTT. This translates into CASSRRPAGGTGELFF.

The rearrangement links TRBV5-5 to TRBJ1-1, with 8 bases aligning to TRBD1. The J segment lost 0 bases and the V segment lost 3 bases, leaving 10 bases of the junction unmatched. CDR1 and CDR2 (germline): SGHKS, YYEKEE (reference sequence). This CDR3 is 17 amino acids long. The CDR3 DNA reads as TGTGCCAGCAGCTCCGGGACAGGTGGATATATGAACACTGAAGCTTTCTTT. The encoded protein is CASSSGTGGYMNTEAFF.

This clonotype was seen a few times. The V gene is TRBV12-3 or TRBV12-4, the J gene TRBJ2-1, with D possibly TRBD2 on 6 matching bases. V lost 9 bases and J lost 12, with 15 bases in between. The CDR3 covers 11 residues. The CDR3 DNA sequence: TGTGCCAGTACAACTAGCTTTGGGCAGTTCTTC. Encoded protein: CASTTSFGQFF.

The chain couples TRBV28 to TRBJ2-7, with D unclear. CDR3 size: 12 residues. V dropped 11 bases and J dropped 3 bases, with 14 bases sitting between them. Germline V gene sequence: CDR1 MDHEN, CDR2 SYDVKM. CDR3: CAHGGADYEQYV. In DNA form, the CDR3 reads TGTGCCCATGGCGGAGCTGACTACGAGCAGTACGTC.

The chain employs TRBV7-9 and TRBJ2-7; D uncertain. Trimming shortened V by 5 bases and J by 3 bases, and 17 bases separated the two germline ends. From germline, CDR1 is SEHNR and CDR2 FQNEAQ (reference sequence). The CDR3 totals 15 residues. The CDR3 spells CASSNDPRHRYEQYF. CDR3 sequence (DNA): TGTGCCAGCAGCAACGACCCACGACACCGCTACGAGCAGTACTTC. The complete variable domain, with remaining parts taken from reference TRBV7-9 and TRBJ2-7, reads DTGVSQNPRHKITKRGQNVTFRCDPISEHNRLYWYRQTLGQGPEFLTYFQNEAQLEKSRLLSDRFSAERPKGSFSTLEIQRTEQGDSAMYLCASSNDPRHRYEQYFGPGTRLTVT.

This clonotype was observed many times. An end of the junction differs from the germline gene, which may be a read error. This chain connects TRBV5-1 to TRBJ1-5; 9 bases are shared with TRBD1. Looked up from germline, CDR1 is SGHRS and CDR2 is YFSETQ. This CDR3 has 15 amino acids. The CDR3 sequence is CASSLGTGRNQPQHF. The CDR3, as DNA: TGTGCCAGCAGCTTAGGGACAGGGAGAAATCAGCCCCAGCATTTT.

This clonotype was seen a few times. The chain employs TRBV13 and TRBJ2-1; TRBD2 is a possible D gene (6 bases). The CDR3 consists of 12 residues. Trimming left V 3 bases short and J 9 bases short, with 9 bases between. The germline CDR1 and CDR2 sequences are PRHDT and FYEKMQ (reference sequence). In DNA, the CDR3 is TGTGCCAGCAGCTTGAAGGGAGGTGAGCAGTTCTTC. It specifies CASSLKGGEQFF.

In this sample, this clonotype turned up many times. Here the CDR3 reads CASSLESVTAYEQYV. Here the CDR3 DNA reads TGTGCCAGCAGCTTGGAGAGCGTTACTGCCTACGAGCAGTACGTC. This chain uses TRBV5-6 with TRBJ2-7; the D is unclear. The CDR3 runs 15 residues. Trimming removed 0 bases at V and 2 bases at J, with 12 bases between. The germline V gene has CDR1 SGHDT and CDR2 YYEEEE.

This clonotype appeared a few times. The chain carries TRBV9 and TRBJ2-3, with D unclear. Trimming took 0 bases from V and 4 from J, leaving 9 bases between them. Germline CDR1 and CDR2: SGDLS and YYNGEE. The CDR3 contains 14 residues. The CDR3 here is CASSVVPRPDTQYF. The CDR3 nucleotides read TGTGCCAGCAGCGTAGTCCCCCGACCAGATACGCAGTATTTT. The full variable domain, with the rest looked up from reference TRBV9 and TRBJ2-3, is DSGVTQTPKHLITATGQRVTLRCSPRSGDLSVYWYQQSLDQGLQFLIQYYNGEERAKGNILERFSAQQFPDLHSELNLSSLELGDSALYFCASSVVPRPDTQYFGPGTRLTVL.